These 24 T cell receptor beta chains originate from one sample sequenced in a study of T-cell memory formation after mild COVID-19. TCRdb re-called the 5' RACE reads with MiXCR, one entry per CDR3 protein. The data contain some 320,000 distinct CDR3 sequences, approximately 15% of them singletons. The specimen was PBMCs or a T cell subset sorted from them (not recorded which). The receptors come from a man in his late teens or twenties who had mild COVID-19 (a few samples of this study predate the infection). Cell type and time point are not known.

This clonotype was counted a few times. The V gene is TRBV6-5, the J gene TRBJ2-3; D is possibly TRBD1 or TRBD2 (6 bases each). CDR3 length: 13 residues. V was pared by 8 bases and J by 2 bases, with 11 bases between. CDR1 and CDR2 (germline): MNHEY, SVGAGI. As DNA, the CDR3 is TGTGCCAGCCGTACGGGGGCCACAGATACGCAGTATTTT. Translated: CASRTGATDTQYF.

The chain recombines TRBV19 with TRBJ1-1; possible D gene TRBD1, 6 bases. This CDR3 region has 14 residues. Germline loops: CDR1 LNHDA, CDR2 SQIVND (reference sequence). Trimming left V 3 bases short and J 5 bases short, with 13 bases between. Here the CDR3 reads CASSIRGAGTEAFF. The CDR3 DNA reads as TGTGCCAGTAGTATCCGGGGGGCAGGGACTGAAGCTTTCTTT. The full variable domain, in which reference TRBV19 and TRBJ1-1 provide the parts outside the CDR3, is DGGITQSPKYLFRKEGQNVTLSCEQNLNHDAMYWYRQDPGQGLRLIYYSQIVNDFQKGDIAEGYSVSREKKESFPLTVTSAQKNPTAFYLCASSIRGAGTEAFFGQGTRLTVV.

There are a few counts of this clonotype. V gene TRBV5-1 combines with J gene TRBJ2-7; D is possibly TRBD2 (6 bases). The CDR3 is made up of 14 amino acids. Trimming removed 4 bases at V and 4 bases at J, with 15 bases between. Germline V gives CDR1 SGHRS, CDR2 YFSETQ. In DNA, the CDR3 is TGCGCCAGCAGCCCGGGGGTGGGAGGATACGAGCAGTACGTC. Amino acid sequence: CASSPGVGGYEQYV.

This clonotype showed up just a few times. The CDR3 DNA follows: TGCGCCAGCAGCCACCTACGGAACTCTGGAAACACCATATATTTT. Translated: CASSHLRNSGNTIYF. The genes are TRBV4-1 and TRBJ1-3; D ambiguous. The CDR3 covers 15 residues. The V gene's germline CDR1 is MGHRA and CDR2 YSYEKL. Deletions cut 3 bases from V and 0 bases from J, with 9 bases between.

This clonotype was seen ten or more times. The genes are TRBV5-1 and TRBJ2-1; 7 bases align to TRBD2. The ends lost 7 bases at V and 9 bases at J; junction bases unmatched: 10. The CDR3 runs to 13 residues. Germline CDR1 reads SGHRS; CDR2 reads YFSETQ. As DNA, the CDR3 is TGCGCCAGCTTCCTGACGGGGGGAAGTGAGCAGTTCTTC. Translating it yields CASFLTGGSEQFF.

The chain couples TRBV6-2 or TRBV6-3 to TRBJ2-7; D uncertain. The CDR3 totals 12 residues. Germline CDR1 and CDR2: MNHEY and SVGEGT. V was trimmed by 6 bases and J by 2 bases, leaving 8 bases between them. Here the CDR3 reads CASSPRTYEQYF. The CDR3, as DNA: TGTGCCAGCAGCCCCCGAACCTACGAGCAGTACTTC.

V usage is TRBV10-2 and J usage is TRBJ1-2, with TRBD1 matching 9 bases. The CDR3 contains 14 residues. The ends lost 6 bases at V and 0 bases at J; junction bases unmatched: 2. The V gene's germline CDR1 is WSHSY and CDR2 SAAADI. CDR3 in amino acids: CASRGDRANYGYTF. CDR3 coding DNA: TGCGCCAGCAGGGGGGACAGGGCTAACTATGGCTACACCTTC.

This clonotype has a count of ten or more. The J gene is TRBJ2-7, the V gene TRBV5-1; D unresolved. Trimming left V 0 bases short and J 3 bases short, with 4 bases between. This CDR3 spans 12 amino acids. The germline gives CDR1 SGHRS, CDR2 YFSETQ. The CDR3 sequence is CASSLDVYEQYF. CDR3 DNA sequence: TGCGCCAGCAGCTTGGACGTCTACGAGCAGTACTTC.

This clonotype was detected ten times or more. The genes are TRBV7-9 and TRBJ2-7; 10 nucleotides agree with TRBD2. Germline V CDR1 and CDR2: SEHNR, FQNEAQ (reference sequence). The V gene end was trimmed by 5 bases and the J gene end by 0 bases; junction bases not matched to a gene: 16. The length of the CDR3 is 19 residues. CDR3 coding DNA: TGTGCCAGCAGCCGCAATCCCGGGACTAGCGACAGAAGCTCCTACGAGCAGTACGTC. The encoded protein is CASSRNPGTSDRSSYEQYV.

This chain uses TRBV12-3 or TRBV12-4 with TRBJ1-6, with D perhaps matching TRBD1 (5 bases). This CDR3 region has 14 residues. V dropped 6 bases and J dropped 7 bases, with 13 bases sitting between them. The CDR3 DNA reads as TGTGCCAGCAGCCAGGGTGTGGGGAATTCACCCCTCCACTTT. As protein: CASSQGVGNSPLHF.

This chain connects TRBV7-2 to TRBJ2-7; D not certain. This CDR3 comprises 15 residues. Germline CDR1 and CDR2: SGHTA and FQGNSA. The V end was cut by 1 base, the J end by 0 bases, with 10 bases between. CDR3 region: CASSLDGRYSYEQYF. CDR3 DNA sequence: TGTGCCAGCAGCTTAGACGGCAGGTACTCCTACGAGCAGTACTTC.

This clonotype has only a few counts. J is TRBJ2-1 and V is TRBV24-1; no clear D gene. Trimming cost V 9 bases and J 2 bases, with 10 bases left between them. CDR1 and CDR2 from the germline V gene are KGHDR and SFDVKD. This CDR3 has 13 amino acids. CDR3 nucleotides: TGTGCCACCGCGACCGCCCCCTACAATGAGCAGTTCTTC. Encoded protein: CATATAPYNEQFF.

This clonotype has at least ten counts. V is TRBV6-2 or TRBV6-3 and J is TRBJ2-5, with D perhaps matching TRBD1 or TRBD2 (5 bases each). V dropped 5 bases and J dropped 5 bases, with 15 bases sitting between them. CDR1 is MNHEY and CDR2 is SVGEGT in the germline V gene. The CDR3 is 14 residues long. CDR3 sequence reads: CASSRDRRVETQYF. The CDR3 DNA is TGTGCCAGCAGTCGGGACCGACGGGTGGAGACCCAGTACTTC.

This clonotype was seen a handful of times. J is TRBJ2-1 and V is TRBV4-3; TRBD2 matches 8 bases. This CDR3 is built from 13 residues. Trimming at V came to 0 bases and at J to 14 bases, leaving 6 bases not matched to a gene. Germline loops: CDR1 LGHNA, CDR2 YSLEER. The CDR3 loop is CASSQDTGGVEFF. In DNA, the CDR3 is TGCGCCAGCAGCCAAGATACGGGGGGGGTGGAGTTCTTC.

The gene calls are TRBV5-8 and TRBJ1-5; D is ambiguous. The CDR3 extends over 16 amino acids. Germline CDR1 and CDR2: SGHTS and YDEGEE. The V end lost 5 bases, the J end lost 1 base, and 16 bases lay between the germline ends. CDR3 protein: CASSPLAGGSNQPQHF. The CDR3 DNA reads TGTGCCAGCAGTCCCCTCGCAGGAGGCAGCAATCAGCCCCAGCATTTT. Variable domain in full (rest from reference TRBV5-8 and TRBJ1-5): EAGVTQSPTHLIKTRGQQATLRCSPISGHTSVYWYQQALGLGLQFLLWYDEGEERNRGNFPPRFSGRQFPNYSSELNVNALELEDSALYLCASSPLAGGSNQPQHFGDGTRLSIL.

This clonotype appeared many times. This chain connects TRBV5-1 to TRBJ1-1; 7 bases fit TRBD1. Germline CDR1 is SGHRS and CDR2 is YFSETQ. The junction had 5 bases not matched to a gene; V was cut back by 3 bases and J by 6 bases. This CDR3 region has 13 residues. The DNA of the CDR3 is TGCGCCAGCAGCTCTTGGGGGACAGCTGAAGCTTTCTTT. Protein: CASSSWGTAEAFF.

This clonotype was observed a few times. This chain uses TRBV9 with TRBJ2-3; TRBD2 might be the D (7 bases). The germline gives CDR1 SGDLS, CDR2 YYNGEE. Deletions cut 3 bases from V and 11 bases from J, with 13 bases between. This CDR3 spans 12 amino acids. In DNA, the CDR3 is TGTGCCAGCAGCGGCCCGAGGGGGGGGCAGTATTTT. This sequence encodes CASSGPRGGQYF.

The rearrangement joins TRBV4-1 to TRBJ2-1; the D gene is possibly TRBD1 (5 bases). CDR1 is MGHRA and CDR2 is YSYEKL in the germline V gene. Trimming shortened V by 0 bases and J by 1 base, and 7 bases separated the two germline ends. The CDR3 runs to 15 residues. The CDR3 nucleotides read TGCGCCAGCAGCCAAGACAGGGCGTCCTACAATGAGCAGTTCTTC. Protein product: CASSQDRASYNEQFF.

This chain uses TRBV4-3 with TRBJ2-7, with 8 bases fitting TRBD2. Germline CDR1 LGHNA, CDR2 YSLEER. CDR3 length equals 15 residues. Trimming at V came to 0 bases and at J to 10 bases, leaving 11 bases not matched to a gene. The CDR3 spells CASSQELGGGTLQYF. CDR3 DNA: TGCGCCAGCAGCCAAGAACTCGGGGGGGGGACCCTTCAGTACTTC.

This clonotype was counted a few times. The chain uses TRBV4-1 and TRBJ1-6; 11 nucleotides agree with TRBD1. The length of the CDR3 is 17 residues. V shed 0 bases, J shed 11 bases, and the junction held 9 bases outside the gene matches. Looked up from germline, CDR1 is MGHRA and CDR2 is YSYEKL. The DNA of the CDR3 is TGCGCCAGCAGCCAAGAAGGGACAGGGGGGCCTTCACCACCCCTCCACTTT. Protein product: CASSQEGTGGPSPPLHF.

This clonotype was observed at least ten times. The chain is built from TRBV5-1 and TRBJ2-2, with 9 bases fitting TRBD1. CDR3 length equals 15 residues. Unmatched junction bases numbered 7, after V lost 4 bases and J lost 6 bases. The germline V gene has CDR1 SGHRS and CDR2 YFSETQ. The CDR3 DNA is TGCGCCAGCAGCGACCGGACAGGGGTCCCCGGGGAGCTGTTTTTT. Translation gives CASSDRTGVPGELFF. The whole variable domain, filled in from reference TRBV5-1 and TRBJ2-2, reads KAGVTQTPRYLIKTRGQQVTLSCSPISGHRSVSWYQQTPGQGLQFLFEYFSETQRNKGNFPGRFSGRQFSNSRSEMNVSTLELGDSALYLCASSDRTGVPGELFFGEGSRLTVL.

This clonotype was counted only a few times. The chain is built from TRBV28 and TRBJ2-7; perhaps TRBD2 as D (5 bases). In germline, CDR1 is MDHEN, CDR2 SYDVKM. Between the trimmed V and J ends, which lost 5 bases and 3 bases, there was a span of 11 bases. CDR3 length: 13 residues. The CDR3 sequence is CASSQLRDYEQYV. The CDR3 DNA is TGTGCCAGCAGTCAACTACGGGACTACGAGCAGTACGTC.

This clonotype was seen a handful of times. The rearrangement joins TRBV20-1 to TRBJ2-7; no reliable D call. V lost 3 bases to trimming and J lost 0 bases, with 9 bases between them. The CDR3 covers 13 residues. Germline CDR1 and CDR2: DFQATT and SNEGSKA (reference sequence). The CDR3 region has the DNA TGCAGTGCTAGGGGCGGCCCCTCCTACGAGCAGTACTTC. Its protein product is CSARGGPSYEQYF.

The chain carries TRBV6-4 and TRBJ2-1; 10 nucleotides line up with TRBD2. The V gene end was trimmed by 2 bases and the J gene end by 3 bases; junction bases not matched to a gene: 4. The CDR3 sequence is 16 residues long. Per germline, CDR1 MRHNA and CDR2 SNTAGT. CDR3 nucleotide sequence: TGTGCCAGCAGTGACGACGAGCGGGGGGGCTACAATGAGCAGTTCTTC. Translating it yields CASSDDERGGYNEQFF.